Shown below are 4 T cell receptor beta chains from a single sample sequenced in a study of cytomegalovirus exposure and HLA in healthy donors. 13 Jbeta primers and 60 Vbeta primers were used for the PCR. Sequencing used immunoSEQ multiplex PCR; TCRdb keeps in-frame clones, though not all of them. The sample shows about 210,000 clones, around 79% of them seen only once. Sequenced: PBMCs. These receptors were collected from a male donor in good health and CMV-seropositive.

V and J are TRBV7-2 and TRBJ1-4; D unclear. The CDR3 is 15 amino acids. CDR1 SGHTA and CDR2 FQGNSA come from the germline V gene. The V and J ends lost 5 bases and 4 bases respectively, with 14 bases between them. The CDR3 DNA reads as TGTGCCAGCAGCCCCCAGAAAGTCCATAATGAAAAACTGTTTTTT. Protein: CASSPQKVHNEKLFF.

The rearrangement joins TRBV6-6 to TRBJ2-2; a possible D gene is TRBD1 (6 bases). The CDR3 is 16 residues long. The V end was cut by 2 bases, the J end by 6 bases, with 16 bases between. The germline CDR1 and CDR2 sequences are MNHNY and SVGAGI (reference sequence). The CDR3 loop is CASSYADSSFAGELFF. The CDR3 region has the DNA TGTGCCAGCAGTTACGCGGACAGCTCCTTTGCCGGGGAGCTGTTTTTT.

The chain carries TRBV28 and TRBJ2-7, with 9 bases fitting TRBD2. V shed 6 bases and J 1 base; nucleotides not matched to a gene: 4. The CDR3 runs 14 residues. CDR1 and CDR2 from the germline V gene are MDHEN and SYDVKM. The CDR3 sequence is CASSPLAGSYEQYF. The CDR3 DNA follows: TGTGCCAGCAGCCCGCTAGCGGGGTCCTACGAGCAGTACTTC.

This clone was observed a single time. The junction shows a germline mismatch at one end, possibly a read error. This chain joins TRBV7-9 and TRBJ2-7; the D is unclear. This CDR3 contains 14 residues. Germline V gene data show CDR1 as SEHNR and CDR2 as FQNEAQ (reference sequence). The CDR3 DNA sequence: TGTTCCAGCAGCCCTTCGACAACCGCCTACGAGCAGTACTTC. Translated: CSSSPSTTAYEQYF.